Below, 29 T cell receptor beta chains from the same sample are listed, as sequenced in a study of control samples from healthy donors and cancer patients. TCRdb keeps only in-frame clones here, not all; method: immunoSEQ multiplex PCR. The sample records around 31,000 clones, roughly 94% being singletons. The source material was blood. These receptors were obtained from a man between 60 and 70 years old in good health.

The chain carries TRBV27 and TRBJ1-2; perhaps TRBD1 as D (5 bases). The CDR3 has 15 residues. Trimming removed 6 bases at V and 5 bases at J, with 19 bases between. In germline, CDR1 is MNHEY, CDR2 SMNVEV (reference sequence). CDR3 loop: CASSIGTPERYGYTF. The CDR3 coding sequence is TGTGCCAGCAGCATCGGGACTCCTGAGAGGTATGGCTACACCTTC.

The V call is TRBV11-2, the J call TRBJ1-1; TRBD1 aligns across 10 bases. The ends lost 2 bases at V and 0 bases at J; junction bases unmatched: 3. Germline values: CDR1 SGHAT, CDR2 FQNNGV. The CDR3 consists of 16 residues. For the CDR3, the DNA is TGTGCCAGCAGCTTAAAGACAGGGGGCATGAACACTGAAGCTTTCTTT. Translating gives CASSLKTGGMNTEAFF. Using reference TRBV11-2 and TRBJ1-1 for the parts outside the CDR3, the full variable domain is EAGVAQSPRYKIIEKRQSVAFWCNPISGHATLYWYQQILGQGPKLLIQFQNNGVVDDSQLPKDRFSAERLKGVDSTLKIQPAKLEDSAVYLCASSLKTGGMNTEAFFGQGTRLTVV.

The chain employs TRBV6-2 or TRBV6-3 and TRBJ2-2, with D maybe TRBD1 (6 bases). V lost 4 bases and J lost 6, with 15 bases in between. The CDR3 runs 15 residues. CDR1 and CDR2 from the germline V gene are MNHEY and SVGEGT. CDR3: CASSSHTGGPGELFF. For the CDR3, the DNA is TGTGCCAGCAGTTCCCATACTGGGGGCCCCGGGGAGCTGTTTTTT.

The gene calls are TRBV21-1 and TRBJ2-7; the table assigns TRBD1, which was not confirmed against the DNA. TRBV21-1 has pseudogene status. The CDR3 has 16 amino acids. CDR3 protein: CASSIQGPEDSYEQYF. The CDR3 region has the DNA TGTGCCAGCAGTATACAGGGGCCGGAAGACTCCTACGAGCAGTACTTC.

This clone was seen a few times. The J gene is TRBJ1-2, the V gene TRBV28; D gene uncertain. Germline CDR1 is MDHEN and CDR2 is SYDVKM. The V and J ends lost 2 bases and 6 bases respectively, with 28 bases between them. This CDR3 region has 19 residues. The DNA for the CDR3 is TGTGCCAGCAGTTTAGGGTACGGTAGGGAAAGGAGGAAGCGGAATGGCTACACCTTC. Translated: CASSLGYGRERRKRNGYTF.

V and J are TRBV30 and TRBJ1-6; D unresolved. V lost 0 bases to trimming and J lost 8 bases, with 17 bases between them. The CDR3 runs 16 residues. Germline V gene data show CDR1 as GTSNPN and CDR2 as SVGIG (reference sequence). The chain's CDR3 is CAWSVSRPSVHSPLHF. The CDR3 coding sequence is TGTGCCTGGAGTGTTTCCAGGCCCAGCGTCCATTCACCCCTCCACTTT.

The genes are TRBV3-1 (or the pseudogene TRBV3-2) and TRBJ2-5; D might be TRBD2 (7 bases). The germline CDR1 and CDR2 sequences are LGHDT and YNNKEL (reference sequence). V was shortened by 4 bases and J by 5 bases, with 14 bases between the two germline ends. The CDR3 has 14 amino acids. The CDR3 DNA reads TGTGCCAGCAGCCCCTGGGGGGGCGGGGAGACCCAGTACTTC. This encodes CASSPWGGGETQYF.

The rearrangement joins TRBV7-2 to TRBJ2-6, with TRBD1 matching over 9 bases. Unmatched junction bases numbered 3, after V lost 1 base and J lost 2 bases. Germline V gene sequence: CDR1 SGHTA, CDR2 FQGNSA. CDR3 length equals 17 residues. CDR3: CASSLGDRVTGANVLTF. In DNA, the CDR3 is TGTGCCAGCAGCTTAGGGGACAGGGTAACTGGGGCCAACGTCCTGACTTTC.

This chain links TRBV15 with TRBJ2-3, with 9 bases identical to TRBD1. Looked up from germline, CDR1 is LNHNV and CDR2 is YYDKDF (reference sequence). Trimming at V came to 5 bases and at J to 3 bases, leaving 6 bases not matched to a gene. CDR3 length: 15 amino acids. The DNA for the CDR3 is TGTGCCACCAGCCGGGGACAGGGAAGGACAGATACGCAGTATTTT. It translates to CATSRGQGRTDTQYF.

This rearrangement joins TRBV3-1 (or the pseudogene TRBV3-2) to TRBJ1-6; 7 bases agree with TRBD1. Germline CDR1 LGHDT, CDR2 YNNKEL (reference sequence). J lost 9 bases, V lost 4 bases, and 9 bases had no gene match. CDR3 length: 15 residues. The DNA for the CDR3 is TGTGCCAGCAGCCCCACAGACAGGGTTGGTTCACCCCTCCACTTT. This translates into CASSPTDRVGSPLHF.

The chain uses TRBV5-1 and TRBJ2-1; D is possibly TRBD1 or TRBD2 (6 bases each). The CDR3 is 17 amino acids. Trimming took 0 bases from V and 3 from J, leaving 16 bases between them. CDR1 is SGHRS and CDR2 is YFSETQ in the germline V gene. CDR3: CASSLAISGARYNEQFF. DNA of the CDR3: TGCGCCAGCAGCTTGGCTATTTCGGGGGCCCGCTACAATGAGCAGTTCTTC.

Here the CDR3 DNA reads TGTGCCAGCAGCAAAGCGCTAGGGCCCCGGAACACTGAAGCTTTCTTT. Its translation is CASSKALGPRNTEAFF. V gene TRBV21-1 combines with J gene TRBJ1-1. TRBV21-1 is recorded as a pseudogene. There are 16 residues in the CDR3.

The CDR3 bases are TGCGCCAGCAGTGTGGGTTCCACTGAAGCTTTCTTT. Translated: CASSVGSTEAFF. The chain recombines TRBV10-2 with TRBJ1-1; no definite D call. The V and J ends lost 4 bases and 4 bases respectively, with 7 bases between them. The germline CDR1 and CDR2 sequences are WSHSY and SAAADI. The CDR3 spans 12 residues.

This clone was picked up one time. The rearrangement uses TRBV11-2 and TRBJ2-3; D remains unclear. Germline V gene data show CDR1 as SGHAT and CDR2 as FQNNGV. The CDR3 is 11 amino acids. V was shortened by 5 bases and J by 6 bases, with 6 bases between the two germline ends. In nucleotides, the CDR3 is TGTGCCAGCAGCCATTCGGATACGCAGTATTTT. It translates to CASSHSDTQYF.

The chain links TRBV7-3 to TRBJ2-3, with D uncertain. V lost 1 base and J lost 2, with 13 bases in between. Germline V gene lookup returns CDR1 SGHTA and CDR2 FQGTGA. The CDR3 consists of 16 residues. The CDR3 loop is CASSLRVTRDTDTQYF. Written as DNA, the CDR3 is TGTGCCAGCAGCTTAAGGGTGACAAGAGACACAGATACGCAGTATTTT. Using reference TRBV7-3 and TRBJ2-3 for the parts outside the CDR3, the full variable domain is GAGVSQTPSNKVTEKGKYVELRCDPISGHTALYWYRQSLGQGPEFLIYFQGTGAADDSGLPNDRFFAVRPEGSVSTLKIQRTERGDSAVYLCASSLRVTRDTDTQYFGPGTRLTVL.

The J gene is TRBJ2-7, the V gene TRBV10-1; a possible D gene is TRBD2 (6 bases). The CDR3 extends over 13 amino acids. The germline CDR1 and CDR2 sequences are WNHNN and SYGVQD (reference sequence). V lost 4 bases and J lost 3, with 10 bases in between. CDR3 bases: TGCGCCAGCAGTGTTAGCGGAGTCTACGAGCAGTACTTC. This sequence encodes CASSVSGVYEQYF.

The chain recombines TRBV9 with TRBJ1-1; D gene uncertain. CDR3 length: 15 amino acids. V lost 0 bases, J lost 1 base, and 10 bases lay in between. In germline, CDR1 is SGDLS, CDR2 YYNGEE. The CDR3 DNA sequence: TGTGCCAGCAGCGTAGTCCTTCCTGGGAACACTGAAGCTTTCTTT. Translating gives CASSVVLPGNTEAFF.

V and J are TRBV4-3 and TRBJ1-3; 7 bases are shared with TRBD1. V was clipped by 1 base and J by 1 base; unmatched bases: 10. This CDR3 has 18 amino acids. CDR1 is LGHNA and CDR2 is YSLEER in the germline V gene. CDR3 region: CASSQGPGTVTSGNTIYF. CDR3 coding DNA: TGCGCCAGCAGCCAAGGTCCCGGGACAGTGACTTCTGGAAACACCATATATTTT.

This clone showed up just once. The chain employs TRBV19 and TRBJ2-3; 10 positions agree with TRBD2. After removal of 5 bases from V and 5 bases from J, the junction contained 7 bases not matched to a gene. The CDR3 has 15 amino acids. Germline V lookup: CDR1 LNHDA, CDR2 SQIVND (reference sequence). The CDR3 is CASSVLAGAEDTQYF. CDR3 DNA sequence: TGTGCCAGTAGTGTCCTAGCGGGGGCCGAAGATACGCAGTATTTT.

J is TRBJ2-1 and V is TRBV4-3; no definite D call. V lost 4 bases and J lost 4, with 14 bases in between. Germline CDR1 reads LGHNA; CDR2 reads YSLEER. CDR3 length: 15 residues. The CDR3 DNA sequence: TGCGCCAGCAGCCTAGATAGGAACAGTTACAATGAGCAGTTCTTC. It specifies CASSLDRNSYNEQFF.

J is TRBJ2-5 and V is TRBV11-2; 10 bases are shared with TRBD2. The germline CDR1 and CDR2 sequences are SGHAT and FQNNGV. This CDR3 has 16 residues. J gave up 1 base and V 5 bases, and 7 bases lay outside the gene matches. The DNA of the CDR3 is TGTGCCAGCAGCCTTCTGGCTAGCGGGGGCCAAGAGACCCAGTACTTC. This translates into CASSLLASGGQETQYF.

This clone is a singleton in its sample. V usage is TRBV21-1 and J usage is TRBJ2-2. TRBV21-1 is recorded as a pseudogene. The CDR3 is 13 amino acids. CDR3 coding DNA: TGTGCCGAGAAGGTTCGGTATACCGGGGAGCTGTTTTTT. This codes for CAEKVRYTGELFF.

V and J are TRBV19 and TRBJ2-7, with D uncertain. Germline CDR1 is LNHDA and CDR2 is SQIVND (reference sequence). There are 16 residues in the CDR3. Trimming removed 1 base at V and 2 bases at J, with 15 bases between. CDR3 sequence (DNA): TGTGCCAGTAGTATAGTTTACAGCTTAGGAACCTACGAGCAGTACTTC. This translates into CASSIVYSLGTYEQYF.

The V gene is TRBV6-5, the J gene TRBJ2-7, with 9 positions matching TRBD1. Trimming cost V 6 bases and J 5 bases; bases outside gene matches: 8. From germline, CDR1 is MNHEY and CDR2 SVGAGI. The CDR3 extends over 14 amino acids. The CDR3 is CASSRGTGPNEQYF. The CDR3 DNA is TGTGCCAGCAGCCGTGGGACAGGGCCGAACGAGCAGTACTTC.

This chain uses TRBV7-2 with TRBJ1-2; TRBD1 aligns across 9 bases. J lost 1 base, V lost 5 bases, and 11 bases had no gene match. Germline lookup yields CDR1 SGHTA and CDR2 FQGNSA. The CDR3 loop spans 17 amino acids. The CDR3 region is CASSQQGAGIGNYGYTF. CDR3 DNA sequence: TGTGCCAGCAGCCAACAGGGGGCAGGGATCGGTAACTATGGCTACACCTTC.

On this clone: Other DNA sequences in the sample encode the same CDR3. V is TRBV6-2 or TRBV6-3 and J is TRBJ2-3, with no clear D. The CDR3 is 14 amino acids. In germline, CDR1 is MNHEY, CDR2 SVGEGT. V lost 0 bases and J lost 2, with 6 bases in between. In DNA form, the CDR3 reads TGTGCCAGCAGTTACTCTTCCCTCACAGATACGCAGTATTTT. Translation gives CASSYSSLTDTQYF.

The chain links TRBV7-2 to TRBJ2-3, with a possible D match to TRBD1 (5 bases). Trimming removed 2 bases at V and 6 bases at J, with 6 bases between. The CDR3 loop spans 12 amino acids. CDR1 is SGHTA, CDR2 FQGNSA, per germline. CDR3 protein: CASSLTGDTQYF. The CDR3 nucleotides read TGTGCCAGCAGCTTAACAGGTGATACGCAGTATTTT.

The gene calls are TRBV5-6 and TRBJ1-2, with D perhaps TRBD1 (5 bases). V was cut by 2 bases and J by 3 bases, with 11 bases left in between. The CDR3 length is 14 residues. Germline values: CDR1 SGHDT, CDR2 YYEEEE. CDR3 nucleotides: TGTGCCAGCAGCTTATTCCCGGGGGACTATGGCTACACCTTC. Its protein product is CASSLFPGDYGYTF.

The chain couples TRBV12-3 or TRBV12-4 to TRBJ1-1, with D uncertain. V was trimmed by 2 bases and J by 5 bases, leaving 9 bases between them. CDR3 size: 13 residues. CDR3 coding DNA: TGTGCCAGCAGTTTAATGGGAATGACTGAAGCTTTCTTT. Translating gives CASSLMGMTEAFF.